This T cell receptor (beta chain) is drawn from a study of blood T cells in healthy people across ages. General study findings and limits: Naive T cell percentage by flow cytometry tracked strongly with beta diversity.

Peripheral blood was drawn, approximately 9.4 milliliters per donor. CDR1 is MNHEY, CDR2 SVGAGI, per germline. The CDR3 sequence is 16 residues long. Regarding this clonotype: Antigen unknown.

A J-beta primer mix and a sample-barcoded 5' primer were used in a second PCR of roughly 7 to 12 cycles. TCRdb processed the 5' RACE reads anew with MiXCR; each CDR3 protein has one entry. Among about a million distinct CDR3 sequences listed, around two fifths were seen once. This rearrangement joins TRBV6-5 to TRBJ2-1; the match to TRBD2 covers 10 bases. The J call may be mistaken, given a closer DNA end match to TRBJ2-7. Sequencing used blood. This sequence was found in a man between 18 and 35 years old in good health. Here the CDR3 DNA reads TGTGCCAGCAGTTCCACACCGGGACTAGCGTGGAATGAGCAGTACTTC. Its translation is CASSSTPGLAWNEQYF.